This T cell receptor beta chain was recovered during a study of cytomegalovirus exposure and HLA in healthy donors. 13 Jbeta primers and 60 Vbeta primers were used for the PCR. Data came from immunoSEQ multiplex PCR; TCRdb stores just in-frame clones and leaves some out. The sample shows under 110,000 clones, around 79% of them seen only once. The CDR3 runs 14 residues. V gave up 4 bases and J gave up 4 bases; unmatched junction bases: 4. CDR1 and CDR2 (germline): SGHRS, YFSETQ. This clonotype was obtained from a woman aged 40 to 50 in good health and CMV-seronegative. Sequenced sample: PBMCs. The rearrangement joins TRBV5-1 to TRBJ2-5, with 10 bases matching TRBD1. The CDR3 is CASSPGTGVETQYF. The CDR3 DNA reads as TGCGCCAGCAGCCCCGGGACAGGGGTAGAGACCCAGTACTTC. Full variable domain (remainder filled in from reference TRBV5-1 and TRBJ2-5): KAGVTQTPRYLIKTRGQQVTLSCSPISGHRSVSWYQQTPGQGLQFLFEYFSETQRNKGNFPGRFSGRQFSNSRSEMNVSTLELGDSALYLCASSPGTGVETQYFGPGTRLLVL.